The entry below describes one T cell receptor beta chain. Its cognate antigen is unknown. Germline V CDR1 and CDR2: LNHDA, SQIVND (reference sequence). The CDR3 contains 14 residues. With 4 bases clipped from V and 7 bases from J, the junction kept 7 bases outside the gene matches. The libraries were made with immunoSEQ v3. Measured with immunoSEQ multiplex PCR; TCRdb has only the in-frame clones, and not every one. Seen here are over 20,000 clones, about four fifths observed once, and the top ten hold more than 6.5%. This sample is drawn from a study of TIL therapy for anti-PD-1-resistant metastatic lung cancer. Background on the study: Tumors were harvested before any PD-1/PD-L1 blockade. Median patient age was nearly 55, ranging roughly 35-75 years. Study results and caveats: After infusion, TIL clonotypes partly replaced peripheral T cells and declined over months.

Documented time point: pre-treatment sample, taken before nivolumab and TIL therapy. Patients were adults with stage 4 NSCLC. The chain links TRBV19 to TRBJ1-2, with TRBD1 matching over 9 bases. The sequencing here drew on blood, taken at baseline. This clonotype was obtained from a person aged 25-85 years with non-small cell lung cancer. DNA for the CDR3: TGTGCCAGTAGTACCAATACAGGGGGCTCTGGCTACACCTTC. Translated: CASSTNTGGSGYTF.